This TCR beta chain came from a study of blood T cell repertoires in COVID-19. At the level of the study: From T cells, B-cell-depleted T cells, or PBMCs came the material, which was cDNA or gDNA.

CDR3 length equals 14 residues. V gave up 4 bases and J gave up 4 bases; unmatched junction bases: 7. The germline CDR1 and CDR2 sequences are SGDLS and YYNGEE. Authors' analysis steps: Amplifying reference gene primers gave estimates of nucleated cell counts. Only in-frame clones appear in the TCRdb table, and some are missing; sequencing was by immunoSEQ multiplex PCR. That table supplies the V and J calls and clone size; D and trimming were determined from the DNA. The sample consists of about 440,000 clones, around 89% of them appearing once. The V and J genes are TRBV9 and TRBJ2-5, with 7 nucleotides matching TRBD1. The receptor's source is a woman younger than 45 with acute or convalescent COVID-19. Input material: peripheral blood. CDR3 loop: CASSPQGWRETQYF. CDR3 DNA: TGTGCCAGCAGCCCACAGGGGTGGAGAGAGACCCAGTACTTC.